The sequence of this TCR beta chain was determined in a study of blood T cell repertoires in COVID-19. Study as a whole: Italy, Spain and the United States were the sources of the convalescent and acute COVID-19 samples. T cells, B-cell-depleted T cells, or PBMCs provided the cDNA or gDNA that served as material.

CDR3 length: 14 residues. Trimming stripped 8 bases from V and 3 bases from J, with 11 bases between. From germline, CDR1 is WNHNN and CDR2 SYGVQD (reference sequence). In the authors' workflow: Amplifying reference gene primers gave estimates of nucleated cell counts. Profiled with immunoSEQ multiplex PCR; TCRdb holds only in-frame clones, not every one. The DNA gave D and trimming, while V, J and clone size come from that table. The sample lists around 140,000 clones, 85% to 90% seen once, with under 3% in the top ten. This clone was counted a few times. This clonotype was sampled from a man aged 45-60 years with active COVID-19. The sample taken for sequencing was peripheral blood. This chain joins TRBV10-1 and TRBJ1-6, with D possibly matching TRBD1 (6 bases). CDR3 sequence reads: CASGGAVYNSPLHF. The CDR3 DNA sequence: TGCGCCAGCGGGGGCGCAGTCTATAATTCACCCCTCCACTTT.